What follows are 28 T cell receptor beta chains derived from one specimen sequenced in a study of a mutant IDH1 vaccine in newly diagnosed glioma. The time point denotes: baseline, week 1 (first vaccination visit). The treatment was: pre-vaccination baseline after standard-of-care therapy. Some clones are missing from TCRdb's copy, which holds only in-frame ones; the method was immunoSEQ multiplex PCR. The profile shows tens of thousands of clones, 75% to 95% of them singletons. Sample: PBMCs, taken from a glioma patient treated with radiotherapy, temozolomide or both. Every receptor here comes from a man over 45 with glioma.

This sequence joins TRBV6-5 and TRBJ1-1, with D maybe TRBD1 (5 bases). Trimming took 5 bases from V and 1 from J, leaving 14 bases between them. CDR3 length: 15 residues. In germline, CDR1 is MNHEY, CDR2 SVGAGI. The CDR3 reads CASSTAQARNTEAFF. The CDR3, as DNA: TGTGCCAGCAGTACGGCACAGGCAAGGAACACTGAAGCTTTCTTT.

The chain joins TRBV19 to TRBJ1-5; D ambiguous. The CDR3 spans 17 residues. Deletions cut 5 bases from V and 0 bases from J, with 17 bases between. The germline V gene encodes CDR1 LNHDA and CDR2 SQIVND (reference sequence). CDR3 in amino acids: CASSPLGADYSNQPQHF. DNA of the CDR3: TGTGCCAGTAGTCCGTTGGGCGCAGACTATAGCAATCAGCCCCAGCATTTT. The whole variable domain, remainder taken from reference TRBV19 and TRBJ1-5, is DGGITQSPKYLFRKEGQNVTLSCEQNLNHDAMYWYRQDPGQGLRLIYYSQIVNDFQKGDIAEGYSVSREKKESFPLTVTSAQKNPTAFYLCASSPLGADYSNQPQHFGDGTRLSIL.

V and J are TRBV15 and TRBJ1-2; D is perhaps TRBD1 (5 bases). V was shortened by 0 bases and J by 6 bases, with 20 bases between the two germline ends. CDR3 length: 17 amino acids. Germline-derived CDR1 and CDR2 are LNHNV and YYDKDF (reference sequence). CDR3 nucleotides: TGTGCCACCAGCAGAGAGGGGGGGGGACGGAACTCAGATGGCTACACCTTC. Amino acid sequence: CATSREGGGRNSDGYTF. The variable domain in full, completed from reference TRBV15 and TRBJ1-2, reads DAMVIQNPRYQVTQFGKPVTLSCSQTLNHNVMYWYQQKSSQAPKLLFHYYDKDFNNEADTPDNFQSRRPNTSFCFLDIRSPGLGDTAMYLCATSREGGGRNSDGYTFGSGTRLTVV.

V and J are TRBV5-8 and TRBJ2-2; D not resolved. Germline-derived CDR1 and CDR2 are SGHTS and YDEGEE. V was pared by 0 bases and J by 4 bases, with 13 bases between. This CDR3 spans 16 amino acids. CDR3 sequence (DNA): TGTGCCAGCAGCTTGGCCGCGACTCCCCCCACCGGGGAGCTGTTTTTT. This translates into CASSLAATPPTGELFF.

In the case of this clone: The junction and the germline gene differ at one end; a read error may be behind it. The chain joins TRBV18 to TRBJ1-5; D uncertain. The germline CDR1 and CDR2 sequences are KGHSH and LQKENI. The length of the CDR3 is 13 residues. CDR3 coding DNA: TGTGCCAGCTCAGCGTCCCGGACCCAGCTCCAGCATTTT. The encoded protein is CASSASRTQLQHF.

The gene calls are TRBV5-1 and TRBJ2-1; D remains unclear. The CDR3 length is 11 residues. Trimming cost V 0 bases and J 6 bases, with 1 base left between them. Germline CDR1 is SGHRS and CDR2 is YFSETQ. CDR3 loop: CASSLANEQFF. CDR3 nucleotides: TGCGCCAGCAGCTTGGCCAATGAGCAGTTCTTC.

The V and J genes are TRBV4-2 and TRBJ1-5; no reliable D call. Trimming stripped 0 bases from V and 7 bases from J, with 16 bases between. CDR1 is LGHNA and CDR2 is YNFKEQ in the germline V gene. This CDR3 spans 16 amino acids. The CDR3 reads CASSQDWRGATQPQHF. DNA of the CDR3: TGTGCCAGCAGCCAAGACTGGCGGGGAGCGACCCAGCCCCAGCATTTT.

The chain employs TRBV6-1 and TRBJ2-1; 7 bases map to TRBD2. CDR1 and CDR2 (germline): MNHNS, SASEGT. This CDR3 has 18 amino acids. Trimming at V came to 3 bases and at J to 2 bases, leaving 13 bases not matched to a gene. The CDR3 is CASSDPQGGGTTYNEQFF. The CDR3 nucleotides read TGTGCCAGCAGTGACCCTCAAGGCGGGGGAACTACCTACAATGAGCAGTTCTTC.

This chain uses TRBV18 with TRBJ1-2; D call uncertain. Trimming shortened V by 0 bases and J by 8 bases, and 7 bases separated the two germline ends. This CDR3 is built from 12 residues. The germline CDR1 and CDR2 sequences are KGHSH and LQKENI. CDR3 amino acids: CASSPPGKGYTF. CDR3 bases: TGTGCCAGCTCACCACCTGGGAAAGGCTACACCTTC.

This chain joins TRBV11-2 and TRBJ2-7; possibly TRBD2 for D (6 bases). The germline V and J ends were trimmed by 4 bases and 2 bases, with 6 bases remaining between them. This CDR3 has 12 amino acids. Germline V gene lookup returns CDR1 SGHAT and CDR2 FQNNGV. The CDR3 region has the DNA TGTGCCAGCAGCTGGGGGGCCTACGAGCAGTACTTC. Its translation is CASSWGAYEQYF.

V and J are TRBV10-1 and TRBJ2-1, with D perhaps being TRBD1 or TRBD2 (5 bases each). Per the germline V gene, CDR1 is WNHNN and CDR2 is SYGVQD (reference sequence). The CDR3 is made up of 13 amino acids. Between the trimmed V and J ends, which lost 5 bases and 7 bases, there was a span of 12 bases. CDR3 amino acids: CASSQGGGNEQFF. The CDR3, as DNA: TGCGCCAGCAGTCAGGGTGGGGGTAATGAGCAGTTCTTC.

The gene calls are TRBV7-9 and TRBJ2-1; the D call may be TRBD1 or TRBD2 (5 bases each). The CDR3 extends over 16 amino acids. The V end lost 5 bases, the J end lost 6 bases, and 20 bases lay between the germline ends. Germline lookup yields CDR1 SEHNR and CDR2 FQNEAQ (reference sequence). The CDR3 region is CASSRGDSGRGNEQFF. In DNA form, the CDR3 reads TGTGCCAGCAGCAGGGGCGATTCGGGCCGGGGCAATGAGCAGTTCTTC.

This chain uses TRBV7-2 with TRBJ2-2; D not resolved. The V end was cut by 7 bases, the J end by 3 bases, with 15 bases between. The CDR3 loop spans 15 amino acids. CDR1 is SGHTA, CDR2 FQGNSA, per germline. CDR3 amino acids: CASTPRTVYTGELFF. CDR3 DNA sequence: TGTGCCAGCACCCCACGGACGGTTTACACCGGGGAGCTGTTTTTT.

This chain uses TRBV29-1 with TRBJ1-2; 9 bases align to TRBD1. Germline trimming cut 4 bases from V and 6 bases from J; bases unmatched to any gene: 6. CDR1 SQVTM and CDR2 ANQGSEA come from the germline V gene. The CDR3 contains 13 residues. The CDR3 coding sequence is TGCAGCGTTGGGGGGACAGGGAGCCATGGCTACACCTTC. Translation gives CSVGGTGSHGYTF.

This chain links TRBV2 with TRBJ1-5; 10 nucleotides agree with TRBD1. The junction had 4 bases not matched to a gene; V was cut back by 5 bases and J by 6 bases. CDR1 is SNHLY, CDR2 FYNNEI, per germline. The CDR3 totals 14 residues. This CDR3 reads CASSPGQGGQPQHF. Here the CDR3 DNA reads TGTGCCAGCAGTCCTGGACAGGGGGGTCAGCCCCAGCATTTT. The full variable domain, completed using reference TRBV2 and TRBJ1-5, is EPEVTQTPSHQVTQMGQEVILRCVPISNHLYFYWYRQILGQKVEFLVSFYNNEISEKSEIFDDQFSVERPDGSNFTLKIRSTKLEDSAMYFCASSPGQGGQPQHFGDGTRLSIL.

J is TRBJ1-4 and V is TRBV7-9; D gene unclear. Trimming pared 7 bases from V and 8 bases from J, leaving 17 bases between. The CDR3 extends over 14 amino acids. Per the germline V gene, CDR1 is SEHNR and CDR2 is FQNEAQ (reference sequence). The chain's CDR3 is CASTKMGGDEKLFF. The CDR3 nucleotides are TGTGCCAGCACCAAAATGGGAGGTGACGAAAAACTGTTTTTT.

The V gene is TRBV2, the J gene TRBJ1-3; maybe TRBD1 (6 bases). Germline V lookup: CDR1 SNHLY, CDR2 FYNNEI. This CDR3 is 15 amino acids long. Trimming stripped 7 bases from V and 0 bases from J, with 13 bases between. CDR3 in DNA: TGTGCCAGCAATATAGGGGGATTCTCTGGAAACACCATATATTTT. It encodes CASNIGGFSGNTIYF.

The chain recombines TRBV6-1 with TRBJ2-5, with 14 nucleotides matching TRBD2. The CDR3 runs to 18 residues. Unmatched junction bases numbered 10, after V lost 2 bases and J lost 5 bases. From germline, CDR1 is MNHNS and CDR2 SASEGT. The CDR3 nucleotides are TGTGCCAGCAGTGAAATAGTGACTAGCGGGGGGGCTCGGGAGACCCAGTACTTC. Amino acids: CASSEIVTSGGARETQYF.

V and J are TRBV7-2 and TRBJ2-2; D unresolved. Between the trimmed V and J ends, which lost 3 bases and 1 base, there was a span of 6 bases. This CDR3 is built from 14 residues. CDR1 is SGHTA, CDR2 FQGNSA, per germline. CDR3 in amino acids: CASSFVGNTGELFF. The CDR3 DNA reads TGTGCCAGCAGCTTCGTGGGGAACACCGGGGAGCTGTTTTTT.

V usage is TRBV29-1 and J usage is TRBJ2-7; D possibly corresponds to TRBD2 (5 bases). Trimming removed 5 bases from V and 3 bases from J, with 32 bases in between. Germline loops: CDR1 SQVTM, CDR2 ANQGSEA. The CDR3 contains 19 residues. DNA for the CDR3: TGCAGCGTTCCCCTCAGTCCCGTATTTCGGTCCCGAGGGCACTACGAGCAGTACTTC. Its translation is CSVPLSPVFRSRGHYEQYF.

This chain connects TRBV27 to TRBJ2-2; 11 bases align to TRBD1. V lost 3 bases, J lost 2 bases, and 14 bases stayed unmatched. Per the germline V gene, CDR1 is MNHEY and CDR2 is SMNVEV (reference sequence). The CDR3 totals 20 residues. Here the CDR3 DNA reads TGTGCCAGCAGTTTGATCGGACAGGGGGCTTTGCTCTTCAACACCGGGGAGCTGTTTTTT. This encodes CASSLIGQGALLFNTGELFF.

J is TRBJ2-7 and V is TRBV5-8, with D hard to call. This CDR3 has 14 residues. Looked up from germline, CDR1 is SGHTS and CDR2 is YDEGEE. Trimming took off 4 bases at V and 0 bases at J, with 11 bases between the two ends. The CDR3 here is CASSAWGSSYEQYF. The CDR3 coding sequence is TGTGCCAGCAGCGCTTGGGGAAGCTCCTACGAGCAGTACTTC.

The chain links TRBV9 to TRBJ1-2; possibly TRBD1 for D (5 bases). The germline V gene encodes CDR1 SGDLS and CDR2 YYNGEE. The V end was cut by 0 bases, the J end by 13 bases, with 16 bases between. The CDR3 sequence is 13 residues long. The CDR3 loop reads CASSVDLGGESTF. In DNA form, the CDR3 reads TGTGCCAGCAGCGTAGATCTTGGGGGTGAGAGCACCTTC.

This rearrangement joins TRBV18 to TRBJ2-3; no reliable D call. Germline values: CDR1 KGHSH, CDR2 LQKENI. V gave up 0 bases and J gave up 3 bases, with 7 bases separating them. The CDR3 runs to 14 residues. The CDR3, as DNA: TGTGCCAGCTCACCACCCGTAGCTACAGATACGCAGTATTTT. Translating gives CASSPPVATDTQYF.

V and J are TRBV9 and TRBJ2-7; 7 nucleotides agree with TRBD2. This CDR3 has 14 residues. Germline V gene sequence: CDR1 SGDLS, CDR2 YYNGEE. Trimming took 0 bases from V and 6 from J; bases not matched to a gene: 6. CDR3 coding DNA: TGTGCCAGCAGCGTAGCTAGCGGAGGATTCGAGCAGTACTTC. Protein: CASSVASGGFEQYF.

This chain uses TRBV6-1 with TRBJ1-1; 7 bases fit TRBD1. The V and J ends lost 3 bases and 7 bases, in that order; junction bases with no gene match: 8. In germline, CDR1 is MNHNS, CDR2 SASEGT. The CDR3 runs 14 residues. The CDR3 coding sequence is TGTGCCAGCAGTGATCGGGCAGGGGGAGATGAAGCTTTCTTT. Protein product: CASSDRAGGDEAFF.

The CDR3 nucleotides read TGTGCCAGCAGCTTAGGGGGCGGAGGGAACACCATATATTTT. Translation gives CASSLGGGGNTIYF. The chain couples TRBV7-6 to TRBJ1-3; tentative D call: TRBD1 (5 bases). CDR3 length equals 14 residues. Germline V gene lookup returns CDR1 SGHVS and CDR2 FNYEAQ. The V gene lost 1 base and the J gene lost 7 bases, with 11 bases spanning the gap.

The gene calls are TRBV2 and TRBJ1-2; TRBD1 might be the D (6 bases). The germline CDR1 and CDR2 sequences are SNHLY and FYNNEI. V lost 3 bases, J lost 2 bases, and 13 bases lay in between. This CDR3 region has 15 residues. CDR3 coding DNA: TGTGCCAGCAGTGATACGGGACAACCAAACTATGGCTACACCTTC. As protein: CASSDTGQPNYGYTF.